Each of the 9 T cell receptor beta chains below was sequenced from the same sample in a study of human T cells and chemical hapten exposure. TCRdb analysed the RACE reads with MiXCR anew, one entry per CDR3 protein. The table lists some 350,000 distinct CDR3 sequences, 5.5% to 8% of them singletons. The time point: patch test 1, 2 weeks after DPC sensitization. Treatment specified: therapeutic diphenylcyclopropenone sensitization with weekly scalp DPC. The source material was whole blood, sampled in connection with sensitization to the hapten diphenylcyclopropenone (DPC). The receptors were sampled from a young woman with alopecia areata. Some clones in this sample may be carry-over from other donors' samples.

The sample holds many counts of this clonotype. This chain joins TRBV27 and TRBJ2-2, with unresolved D. The CDR3 is made up of 17 amino acids. V was trimmed by 1 base and J by 6 bases, leaving 18 bases between them. Germline CDR1 is MNHEY and CDR2 is SMNVEV (reference sequence). CDR3 in DNA: TGTGCCAGCAGTTTATATCCCCCCTTCAAGGGATCCGGGGAGCTGTTTTTT. Translated: CASSLYPPFKGSGELFF.

This clonotype was observed many times. The chain has TRBV7-2 and TRBJ1-5, with D tentatively TRBD1 (6 bases). Germline V lookup: CDR1 SGHTA, CDR2 FQGNSA. V was clipped by 6 bases and J by 1 base, with 22 bases between them. The CDR3 spans 18 residues. The CDR3 here is CASSFSFGSGGSNQPQHF. In DNA form, the CDR3 reads TGTGCCAGCAGTTTCTCATTTGGCTCGGGGGGCAGCAATCAGCCCCAGCATTTT.

This clonotype has ten or more counts. The genes are TRBV12-3 or TRBV12-4 and TRBJ1-5; 8 bases fit TRBD1. J gave up 4 bases and V 6 bases, and 2 bases lay outside the gene matches. This CDR3 has 13 residues. CDR3 sequence reads: CASRGQENQPQHF. The CDR3 DNA reads TGTGCCAGCAGGGGACAGGAAAATCAGCCCCAGCATTTT.

This sequence joins TRBV6-2 or TRBV6-3 and TRBJ2-3; D ambiguous. V was trimmed by 9 bases and J by 2 bases, leaving 9 bases between them. The CDR3 covers 12 residues. Per the germline V gene, CDR1 is MNHEY and CDR2 is SVGEGT. This CDR3 is CASEDITDTQYF. The CDR3, as DNA: TGTGCCAGTGAAGACATCACAGATACGCAGTATTTT.

This clonotype has a handful of counts. This sequence joins TRBV10-3 and TRBJ2-7, with TRBD2 as a possible D gene (5 bases). CDR1 ENHRY and CDR2 SYGVKD come from the germline V gene. This CDR3 has 15 residues. Here the CDR3 reads CATNARGSDSYEQYF. The CDR3 DNA sequence: TGTGCTACCAACGCCCGGGGTTCTGACTCCTACGAGCAGTACTTC.

Only a few counts were recorded for this clonotype. V usage is TRBV10-1 and J usage is TRBJ1-1, with a weak D call TRBD1 (6 bases). Germline CDR1 reads WNHNN; CDR2 reads SYGVQD (reference sequence). V was trimmed by 7 bases and J by 0 bases, leaving 21 bases between them. The length of the CDR3 is 17 residues. The CDR3 reads CASIHPGVRGMNTEAFF. The CDR3 DNA follows: TGCGCCAGCATACATCCGGGGGTAAGGGGGATGAACACTGAAGCTTTCTTT.

This clonotype has more than one count but fewer than ten. The rearrangement uses TRBV6-5 and TRBJ1-1; D perhaps matches TRBD1 (5 bases). CDR1 is MNHEY, CDR2 SVGAGI, per germline. Deletions cut 6 bases from V and 11 bases from J, with 25 bases between. The CDR3 consists of 15 residues. The CDR3 loop is CASRYEQDHPLKAFF. The CDR3 DNA sequence: TGTGCCAGCAGATACGAACAGGATCACCCCCTGAAGGCTTTCTTT.

Worth noting for this clonotype: This may come from a read error, since a much larger clone is one base off. This chain's CDR3 is CASGFEGSPLHF. The CDR3 nucleotides read TGTGCTAGTGGTTTCGAAGGTTCACCCCTCCACTTT. The V call is TRBV12-5, the J call TRBJ1-6; unclear D gene. The CDR3 extends over 12 amino acids. The germline V gene encodes CDR1 LGHNT and CDR2 FRNRAP. V shed 3 bases and J shed 9 bases, with 6 bases lying between them.

This clonotype appeared a few times. The chain employs TRBV14 and TRBJ1-3, with D unresolved. The length of the CDR3 is 15 residues. V lost 5 bases and J 1 base, leaving 12 bases between the germline ends. CDR1 is SGHDN and CDR2 is FVKESK in the germline V gene. CDR3 sequence: CASSGVGFSGNTIYF. The CDR3, as DNA: TGTGCCAGCAGCGGCGTGGGTTTTTCTGGAAACACCATATATTTT.